A single sample is the source of the 15 T cell receptor beta chains below, sequenced in a study of chemoradiotherapy in HPV16-positive cancers (dated by TCRdb to between 2021 and 2022). Library preparation employed the immunoSEQ multiplex PCR assay. Entries here come from immuneACCESS through TCRdb and include only in-frame sequences with V and J called. Some clones fail to appear in such tables; in the studies checked, an unresolved V gene covers under half of the shortfall, and the cause of the remainder is unknown. The sample table holds about 1,600 clones, of which 75% to 90% were seen once. The ten biggest clones cover 5.5% to 7.5% of the sample. The sequenced sample was tumor tissue, obtained from a patient who underwent chemoradiotherapy. These receptors were taken from a human donor with HPV-associated anogenital cancer.

This chain joins TRBV27 and TRBJ2-7; 10 nucleotides line up with TRBD2. Germline trimming cut 5 bases from V and 4 bases from J; bases unmatched to any gene: 8. Germline CDR1 reads MNHEY; CDR2 reads SMNVEV (reference sequence). This CDR3 spans 15 amino acids. CDR3 in amino acids: CASSPGASGGYEQYF. The CDR3 coding sequence is TGTGCCAGCAGTCCAGGAGCTAGCGGGGGTTACGAGCAGTACTTC.

The chain combines TRBV10-3 with TRBJ2-5, with unresolved D. Germline CDR1 ENHRY, CDR2 SYGVKD. The ends were cut back, 4 bases at V and 1 base at J, with 10 bases in the middle. The length of the CDR3 is 14 residues. CDR3 in DNA: TGTGCCATCAGTGTGGCTAGAGTCCAAGAGACCCAGTACTTC. Its translation is CAISVARVQETQYF.

This chain joins TRBV27 and TRBJ1-2; a weak D match, TRBD1 (5 bases). The germline V gene has CDR1 MNHEY and CDR2 SMNVEV (reference sequence). V lost 5 bases, J lost 2 bases, and 21 bases lay in between. The CDR3 contains 17 residues. The CDR3 bases are TGTGCCAGCAGTCGACTTTTCGGGGGGATTATCAACTATGGCTACACCTTC. It specifies CASSRLFGGIINYGYTF.

The V and J genes are TRBV7-9 and TRBJ2-7, with TRBD1 identical over 8 bases. This CDR3 comprises 17 residues. Germline CDR1 and CDR2: SEHNR and FQNEAQ (reference sequence). V lost 5 bases to trimming and J lost 0 bases; unmatched junction nucleotides: 12. The CDR3 sequence is CASSGRPGQVNSYEQYF. The CDR3 DNA reads as TGTGCCAGCAGCGGCAGACCGGGACAGGTAAACTCCTACGAGCAGTACTTC. Using reference TRBV7-9 and TRBJ2-7 for the parts outside the CDR3, the full variable domain is DTGVSQNPRHKITKRGQNVTFRCDPISEHNRLYWYRQTLGQGPEFLTYFQNEAQLEKSRLLSDRFSAERPKGSFSTLEIQRTEQGDSAMYLCASSGRPGQVNSYEQYFGPGTRLTVT.

This clone appeared a single time. The chain has TRBV4-2 and TRBJ2-1; 13 bases line up with TRBD2. The CDR3 covers 15 residues. Germline CDR1 is LGHNA and CDR2 is YNFKEQ. Losses at the gene ends were 3 bases for V and 12 bases for J; bases not matched to a gene: 8. CDR3 bases: TGTGCCAGCAGCCAGTCCGGGACTAGCGGGATATGGCAGTTCTTC. Its translation: CASSQSGTSGIWQFF.

The gene calls are TRBV5-1 and TRBJ2-5; perhaps D is TRBD1 or TRBD2 (5 bases each). The germline V gene has CDR1 SGHRS and CDR2 YFSETQ. V was pared by 0 bases and J by 5 bases, with 14 bases between. CDR3 size: 15 residues. The CDR3 region is CASSLAAGSFETQYF. CDR3 in DNA: TGCGCCAGCAGCTTGGCCGCAGGGAGTTTCGAGACCCAGTACTTC.

The CDR3 sequence: CASSPSDYGYTF. The CDR3 nucleotides are TGTGCCAGCAGCCCGAGTGATTATGGCTACACCTTC. The V call is TRBV5-6, the J call TRBJ1-2; D is unresolved. The CDR3 loop spans 12 amino acids. The germline CDR1 and CDR2 sequences are SGHDT and YYEEEE. The V end lost 4 bases, the J end lost 5 bases, and 9 bases lay between the germline ends. The full variable domain, rest sourced from reference TRBV5-6 and TRBJ1-2, is DAGVTQSPTHLIKTRGQQVTLRCSPKSGHDTVSWYQQALGQGPQFIFQYYEEEERQRGNFPDRFSGHQFPNYSSELNVNALLLGDSALYLCASSPSDYGYTFGSGTRLTVV.

This clone appeared a single time. The rearrangement joins TRBV19 to TRBJ1-1, with a weak D call TRBD1 (5 bases). Germline CDR1 and CDR2: LNHDA and SQIVND (reference sequence). The CDR3 loop spans 18 amino acids. The V and J ends lost 1 base and 1 base respectively, with 19 bases between them. The CDR3 bases are TGTGCCAGTAGTATAGCCTCACGGGGCCCGGGGCCGAACACTGAAGCTTTCTTT. It specifies CASSIASRGPGPNTEAFF.

CDR3 in amino acids: CASSGDREAFF. CDR3 nucleotide sequence: TGTGCCAGCAGTGGGGATAGGGAAGCTTTCTTT. This chain connects TRBV2 to TRBJ1-1; D gene unclear. V lost 4 bases and J 8 bases, leaving 8 bases between the germline ends. This CDR3 region has 11 residues. The germline V gene encodes CDR1 SNHLY and CDR2 FYNNEI.

The chain carries TRBV5-4 and TRBJ1-1; possible D gene TRBD1, 5 bases. The CDR3 extends over 14 amino acids. The V end was cut by 0 bases, the J end by 10 bases, with 16 bases between. The germline V gene encodes CDR1 SGHNT and CDR2 YYREEE (reference sequence). DNA of the CDR3: TGTGCCAGCAGCTTGGGAAACCCCGGGGGTCGAGCTTTCTTT. Translating gives CASSLGNPGGRAFF.

V gene TRBV5-6 combines with J gene TRBJ1-6; perhaps TRBD1 as D (6 bases). The V end lost 3 bases, the J end lost 14 bases, and 18 bases lay between the germline ends. Looked up from germline, CDR1 is SGHDT and CDR2 is YYEEEE. The CDR3 is 14 amino acids. In nucleotides, the CDR3 is TGTGCCAGCAGCTCGACGAACAGGGTTTTTACCCTCCACTTT. Protein: CASSSTNRVFTLHF.

This chain joins TRBV19 and TRBJ1-1; weak D call: TRBD1 (6 bases). Trimming took off 4 bases at V and 3 bases at J, with 12 bases between the two ends. Germline CDR1 LNHDA, CDR2 SQIVND (reference sequence). This CDR3 is built from 14 residues. For the CDR3, the DNA is TGTGCCAGTAGTACCAGGGGTGGGGACACTGAAGCTTTCTTT. Protein: CASSTRGGDTEAFF.

The rearrangement uses TRBV2 and TRBJ2-4; no definite D call. The CDR3 totals 12 residues. Germline-derived CDR1 and CDR2 are SNHLY and FYNNEI. The V gene lost 3 bases and the J gene lost 10 bases, with 10 bases spanning the gap. The CDR3 is CASSDLGPIQYF. CDR3 bases: TGTGCCAGCAGTGACCTTGGGCCAATTCAGTACTTC. Based on the CDR3 plus reference TRBV2 and TRBJ2-4, the full variable domain is EPEVTQTPSHQVTQMGQEVILRCVPISNHLYFYWYRQILGQKVEFLVSFYNNEISEKSEIFDDQFSVERPDGSNFTLKIRSTKLEDSAMYFCASSDLGPIQYFGAGTRLSVL.

The chain has TRBV7-9 and TRBJ1-1, with D possibly matching TRBD1 (5 bases). CDR3 size: 13 residues. Germline-derived CDR1 and CDR2 are SEHNR and FQNEAQ (reference sequence). With 5 bases removed from V and 5 bases from J, the gap between germline ends came to 12 bases. The CDR3 loop is CASSGGGWTEAFF. The DNA of the CDR3 is TGTGCCAGCAGCGGGGGGGGTTGGACTGAAGCTTTCTTT.

The V and J genes are TRBV7-9 and TRBJ2-7; the D gene is possibly TRBD2 (7 bases). Germline CDR1 reads SEHNR; CDR2 reads FQNEAQ (reference sequence). The CDR3 runs to 15 residues. Deletions cut 6 bases from V and 0 bases from J, with 15 bases between. The CDR3 reads CASSYIAGASYEQYF. CDR3 DNA: TGTGCCAGCAGTTATATTGCGGGGGCCTCCTACGAGCAGTACTTC.